What follows are 5 T cell receptor beta chains derived from one specimen sequenced in a study of blood T cells in healthy people across ages (dated by TCRdb to the mid-2010s). The receptor library was made with 5' RACE. Sequencing was carried out with an Illumina HiSeq 2500. The second PCR ran for roughly 7 to 11 cycles and used a J-beta primer mix along with a sample-barcoded 5' primer. TCRdb handled the public reads itself, with Q25 trimming in fastp and clone calling in MiXCR, and kept productive beta chains. One record per CDR3 amino acid sequence lists the most common genes and DNA. Recorded for this sample are approximately 670,000 distinct CDR3 sequences; 40% to 50% of them occurred a single time. The ten largest clones represent approximately 31% of the sample. Sample: blood. These TCRs come from a man of 80 years or more in good health.

This clonotype was detected a few times. The chain couples TRBV28 to TRBJ2-1; D gene ambiguous. Germline CDR1 and CDR2: MDHEN and SYDVKM. CDR3 length equals 11 residues. V gave up 6 bases and J gave up 4 bases, with 4 bases separating them. This chain's CDR3 is CASRSYNEQFF. CDR3 nucleotides: TGTGCCAGCAGGTCGTACAATGAGCAGTTCTTC.

This clonotype was counted only a few times. V and J are TRBV6-5 and TRBJ1-1; D not certain. The CDR3 contains 12 residues. The V end was cut by 2 bases, the J end by 5 bases, with 6 bases between. Germline CDR1 is MNHEY and CDR2 is SVGAGI. CDR3 sequence reads: CASSYRQTEAFF. CDR3 bases: TGTGCCAGCAGTTACAGGCAGACTGAAGCTTTCTTT.

This clonotype has more than one count but fewer than ten. The chain has TRBV7-9 and TRBJ2-3; TRBD1 is a possible D gene (6 bases). Trimming stripped 5 bases from V and 0 bases from J, with 12 bases between. The CDR3 extends over 15 amino acids. Germline assignment: CDR1 SEHNR and CDR2 FQNEAQ (reference sequence). The CDR3 DNA sequence: TGTGCCAGCAGCCCGGATGGACAGAGCACAGATACGCAGTATTTT. As protein: CASSPDGQSTDTQYF.

The chain employs TRBV11-2 and TRBJ2-1, with TRBD2 identical over 7 bases. There are 15 residues in the CDR3. Trimming removed 4 bases from V and 5 bases from J; junction bases left unmatched: 8. Germline V gives CDR1 SGHAT, CDR2 FQNNGV. This CDR3 reads CASSSSGGYNNEQFF. The CDR3 region has the DNA TGTGCCAGCAGCTCTTCGGGGGGATACAACAATGAGCAGTTCTTC.

Only a few counts were recorded for this clonotype. The chain links TRBV19 to TRBJ2-5; TRBD2 agrees at 10 bases. Germline V gives CDR1 LNHDA, CDR2 SQIVND (reference sequence). The CDR3 spans 14 residues. The trim removed 9 bases at V and 11 bases at J, leaving 15 bases unmatched. The CDR3 bases are TGTGCCAGCCAGAGGGCTAGCGGGAGTTGGGAGCAGTACTTC. Translated: CASQRASGSWEQYF.